Below are 26 T cell receptor beta chains sequenced from a single sample in a study of T cells in localized non-small cell lung cancer. This table comes from immunoSEQ multiplex PCR, and its TCRdb copy is limited to in-frame clones, with some not included. The sample shows under 15,000 clones, 28% of them seen only once. Material: lung tumor tissue, obtained before any cancer treatment. Receptors were obtained from a female donor older than 55 with stage I lung adenocarcinoma.

The V and J genes are TRBV30 and TRBJ1-2; TRBD1 might be the D (5 bases). The CDR3 sequence is 11 residues long. Trimming shortened V by 7 bases and J by 5 bases, and 11 bases separated the two germline ends. The V gene's germline CDR1 is GTSNPN and CDR2 SVGIG (reference sequence). The CDR3 DNA is TGTGCCTTTGCGGGGGGGTATGGCTACACCTTC. Protein: CAFAGGYGYTF. Full variable domain (missing parts from reference TRBV30 and TRBJ1-2): SQTIHQWPATLVQPVGSPLSLECTVEGTSNPNLYWYRQAAGRGLQLLFYSVGIGQISSEVPQNLSASRPQDRQFILSSKKLLLSDSGFYLCAFAGGYGYTFGSGTRLTVV.

The chain carries TRBV1 and TRBJ1-2. TRBV1 represents a pseudogene. CDR3 length equals 14 residues. The CDR3 sequence is CASSQDLGKDGYTF. The CDR3 DNA reads TGCGCCAGCAGCCAAGATTTGGGGAAAGATGGCTACACCTTC.

This clone has more than one count but fewer than ten. The chain links TRBV7-2 to TRBJ1-3; unclear D gene. CDR3 length equals 13 residues. With 6 bases removed from V and 0 bases from J, the gap between germline ends came to 6 bases. Germline-derived CDR1 and CDR2 are SGHTA and FQGNSA. CDR3 in amino acids: CASRTPSGNTIYF. DNA for the CDR3: TGTGCCAGCAGGACGCCCTCTGGAAACACCATATATTTT. Filled out from reference TRBV7-2 and TRBJ1-3, the complete variable domain reads GAGVSQSPSNKVTEKGKDVELRCDPISGHTALYWYRQSLGQGLEFLIYFQGNSAPDKSGLPSDRFSAERTGGSVSTLTIQRTQQEDSAVYLCASRTPSGNTIYFGEGSWLTVV.

Only a few counts were recorded for this clone. This chain uses TRBV11-3 with TRBJ1-5; TRBD1 aligns across 8 bases. J was trimmed by 3 bases and V by 6 bases; bases with no gene match: 10. The CDR3 length is 16 residues. In germline, CDR1 is SGHNT, CDR2 YENEEA. As DNA, the CDR3 is TGTGCCAGCAGTTCCACAGGGGGTAGGAACAATCAGCCCCAGCATTTT. Protein sequence: CASSSTGGRNNQPQHF.

V is TRBV19 and J is TRBJ2-1; 8 bases line up with TRBD2. CDR3 length equals 16 residues. With 3 bases clipped from V and 0 bases from J, the junction kept 4 bases outside the gene matches. From germline, CDR1 is LNHDA and CDR2 SQIVND (reference sequence). CDR3 residues: CASSMKRGSSYNEQFF. The CDR3 DNA reads TGTGCCAGTAGTATGAAGCGGGGGAGCTCCTACAATGAGCAGTTCTTC.

V usage is TRBV1 and J usage is TRBJ1-2; the table calls TRBD1, which could not be checked here. TRBV1 is reported as a pseudogene. CDR3 length equals 13 residues. This chain's CDR3 is CASSRDRYYGYTF. The CDR3 nucleotides are TGCGCCAGCAGTCGGGACAGGTACTATGGCTACACCTTC.

The sample holds a few counts of this clone. This rearrangement joins TRBV4-1 to TRBJ1-1, with no clear D. V was trimmed by 3 bases and J by 1 base, leaving 6 bases between them. This CDR3 spans 13 amino acids. Germline V CDR1 and CDR2: MGHRA, YSYEKL. CDR3 residues: CASSQMRNTEAFF. The DNA for the CDR3 is TGCGCCAGCAGCCAGATGAGGAACACTGAAGCTTTCTTT.

This chain uses TRBV15 with TRBJ1-1; 11 bases line up with TRBD1. Germline lookup yields CDR1 LNHNV and CDR2 YYDKDF (reference sequence). This CDR3 is built from 15 residues. Trimming cost V 5 bases and J 3 bases; bases outside gene matches: 5. CDR3 sequence (DNA): TGTGCCACCAGCCCAGGGGACAGGGGGGACACTGAAGCTTTCTTT. Encoded protein: CATSPGDRGDTEAFF.

This chain connects TRBV29-1 to TRBJ1-4; 7 nucleotides line up with TRBD1. The germline V gene has CDR1 SQVTM and CDR2 ANQGSEA. The CDR3 runs 12 residues. Unmatched junction bases numbered 6, after V lost 7 bases and J lost 7 bases. The CDR3: CSAEGASEKLFF. The CDR3 nucleotides read TGCAGCGCCGAGGGGGCCTCTGAAAAACTGTTTTTT.

This clone was detected a few times. CDR3 coding DNA: TGTGCCAGTACCGACAGGGGGATTAGTAGTCCTTTCTTT. Amino acid sequence: CASTDRGISSPFF. The rearrangement uses TRBV9 and TRBJ1-1, with 9 bases aligning to TRBD1. V dropped 8 bases and J dropped 12; count of bases not matched to a gene: 14. CDR1 and CDR2 (germline): SGDLS, YYNGEE. The CDR3 extends over 13 amino acids.

This clone turned up a few times. The chain links TRBV6-8 to TRBJ1-2, with a possible D match to TRBD1 (5 bases). V lost 7 bases, J lost 5 bases, and 11 bases lay in between. CDR3 length equals 12 residues. The V gene's germline CDR1 is MNHGY and CDR2 SAAAGT. The CDR3 region has the DNA TGTGCCAGCACCCCGGGGGGGTATGGCTACACCTTC. Amino acids: CASTPGGYGYTF.

V usage is TRBV11-3 and J usage is TRBJ2-1; 13 bases fit TRBD2. The CDR3 is 16 amino acids. The junction had 11 bases not matched to a gene; V was cut back by 2 bases and J by 13 bases. CDR1 and CDR2 from the germline V gene are SGHNT and YENEEA. CDR3 bases: TGTGCCAGCAGCTTAAGACAGGGACTAGCGGGGTCCAGTCAGTTCTTC. Its translation: CASSLRQGLAGSSQFF.

CDR3 sequence (DNA): TGTGCCTGGAGTGTCGTGGGGGCGAGGGGCAATCAGCCCCAGCATTTT. This gives the protein CAWSVVGARGNQPQHF. This rearrangement joins TRBV30 to TRBJ1-5; possible D gene TRBD1, 6 bases. CDR3 length: 16 amino acids. The V end was cut by 0 bases, the J end by 2 bases, with 14 bases between. The germline gives CDR1 GTSNPN, CDR2 SVGIG (reference sequence).

This chain connects TRBV14 to TRBJ2-2, with 7 bases fitting TRBD2. J was trimmed by 5 bases and V by 2 bases; bases with no gene match: 8. Germline V gene data show CDR1 as SGHDN and CDR2 as FVKESK. This CDR3 spans 16 amino acids. The CDR3 DNA reads TGTGCCAGCAGCCAATATCTAGCGGAACTTACCGGGGAGCTGTTTTTT. Protein sequence: CASSQYLAELTGELFF.

The chain couples TRBV6-8 to TRBJ2-5; 11 bases are shared with TRBD2. Germline trimming cut 4 bases from V and 0 bases from J; bases unmatched to any gene: 4. CDR3 size: 16 residues. Germline CDR1 MNHGY, CDR2 SAAAGT. CDR3 protein: CASSFPGLADQETQYF. As DNA, the CDR3 is TGTGCCAGCAGTTTCCCGGGACTAGCGGACCAAGAGACCCAGTACTTC.

J is TRBJ1-2 and V is TRBV28; D ambiguous. This CDR3 contains 12 residues. Germline CDR1 and CDR2: MDHEN and SYDVKM. Trimming removed 2 bases at V and 5 bases at J, with 6 bases between. The CDR3 nucleotides read TGTGCCAGCAGTTTAAAAGGGTATGGCTACACCTTC. Translation: CASSLKGYGYTF.

The chain has TRBV11-3 and TRBJ1-6, with 7 bases matching TRBD1. In germline, CDR1 is SGHNT, CDR2 YENEEA. CDR3 length: 15 residues. J lost 7 bases, V lost 1 base, and 4 bases had no gene match. DNA of the CDR3: TGTGCCAGCAGCTTAGTGGGACAGAAAAATTCACCCCTCCACTTT. Its protein is CASSLVGQKNSPLHF.

There are many counts of this clone. The rearrangement links TRBV6-8 to TRBJ2-1; TRBD2 aligns across 9 bases. The CDR3 is made up of 14 amino acids. The ends lost 2 bases at V and 7 bases at J; junction bases unmatched: 3. Germline CDR1 is MNHGY and CDR2 is SAAAGT. The CDR3 here is CASSYPGLANEQFF. CDR3 sequence (DNA): TGTGCCAGCAGTTACCCCGGACTAGCGAATGAGCAGTTCTTC.

This clone was detected once. The genes are TRBV30 and TRBJ1-2, with a possible D match to TRBD1 (6 bases). CDR3 length: 11 amino acids. Germline V gene sequence: CDR1 GTSNPN, CDR2 SVGIG (reference sequence). The ends were cut back, 3 bases at V and 8 bases at J, with 10 bases in the middle. The CDR3 DNA reads as TGTGCCTGGAGGGGGGCCAGGGGCTACACCTTC. This translates into CAWRGARGYTF.

The rearrangement links TRBV14 to TRBJ1-3, with 9 bases fitting TRBD1. J lost 4 bases, V lost 4 bases, and 5 bases had no gene match. Germline lookup yields CDR1 SGHDN and CDR2 FVKESK. There are 15 residues in the CDR3. CDR3: CASSRTGTGGNTIYF. For the CDR3, the DNA is TGTGCCAGCAGCCGCACCGGGACAGGGGGAAACACCATATATTTT.

This clone was observed a few times. V gene TRBV6-8 combines with J gene TRBJ2-2; possible D gene TRBD1, 6 bases. CDR3 length: 14 amino acids. Between the trimmed V and J ends, which lost 10 bases and 0 bases, there was a span of 12 bases. CDR1 and CDR2 (germline): MNHGY, SAAAGT. The CDR3 sequence is CATHRDANTGELFF. The CDR3 coding sequence is TGTGCCACCCACAGGGACGCGAACACCGGGGAGCTGTTTTTT.

The rearrangement joins TRBV28 to TRBJ1-4, with a weak D call TRBD1 (5 bases). The CDR3 is 16 residues long. Germline V gene lookup returns CDR1 MDHEN and CDR2 SYDVKM. V was clipped by 3 bases and J by 5 bases, with 16 bases between them. CDR3 loop: CASSLSPGRRNEKLFF. CDR3 DNA: TGTGCCAGCAGTTTGTCTCCGGGACGGAGAAATGAAAAACTGTTTTTT.

The chain recombines TRBV18 with TRBJ1-5; D unresolved. This CDR3 region has 13 residues. The germline V gene encodes CDR1 KGHSH and CDR2 LQKENI. V was shortened by 1 base and J by 5 bases, with 6 bases between the two germline ends. The CDR3 DNA follows: TGTGCCAGCTCACCACAGGTTGATCAGCCCCAGCATTTT. Amino acids: CASSPQVDQPQHF.

The chain carries TRBV11-3 and TRBJ2-3; TRBD2 is a possible D gene (6 bases). V lost 4 bases to trimming and J lost 2 bases, with 16 bases between them. Germline assignment: CDR1 SGHNT and CDR2 YENEEA. The CDR3 totals 16 residues. This chain's CDR3 is CASSSTPGTVTDTQYF. The CDR3 DNA reads as TGTGCCAGCAGCTCGACCCCCGGGACTGTCACAGATACGCAGTATTTT.

This clone was counted a few times. The V gene is TRBV19, the J gene TRBJ1-5, with TRBD1 identical over 10 bases. The V segment lost 1 base and the J segment 6 bases; nucleotides outside the gene matches: 3. Germline V gives CDR1 LNHDA, CDR2 SQIVND (reference sequence). This CDR3 comprises 15 residues. The CDR3 DNA follows: TGTGCCAGTAGTATAGTGGGACAGGGGATTCAGCCCCAGCATTTT. It translates to CASSIVGQGIQPQHF. The full variable domain, in which reference TRBV19 and TRBJ1-5 provide the parts outside the CDR3, is DGGITQSPKYLFRKEGQNVTLSCEQNLNHDAMYWYRQDPGQGLRLIYYSQIVNDFQKGDIAEGYSVSREKKESFPLTVTSAQKNPTAFYLCASSIVGQGIQPQHFGDGTRLSIL.

V is TRBV30 and J is TRBJ1-6; 7 nucleotides line up with TRBD1. V lost 0 bases, J lost 7 bases, and 3 bases stayed unmatched. The CDR3 is 14 residues long. In germline, CDR1 is GTSNPN, CDR2 SVGIG (reference sequence). CDR3 residues: CAWSVGTANSPLHF. For the CDR3, the DNA is TGTGCCTGGAGTGTCGGGACAGCCAATTCACCCCTCCACTTT.